A few counts support the clone carrying this TCR beta chain. This sample is part of a study of CD8+ T cells in alopecia areata. CDR3 length: 14 amino acids. In germline, CDR1 is SGHTS, CDR2 YDEGEE. V was pared by 0 bases and J by 7 bases, with 3 bases of the junction left unmatched. Extracted RNA was reverse transcribed into cDNA, the sequencing template. Data came from immunoSEQ multiplex PCR; TCRdb stores just in-frame clones and leaves some out. Altogether fewer than 20,000 clones are present, 45% to 65% being singletons, with the ten largest covering over 9%. Specimens obtained from alopecia areata patients comprised lesional scalp punch biopsies and peripheral blood.

V is TRBV5-8 and J is TRBJ1-4, with 7 nucleotides matching TRBD1. The origin of this receptor is a human donor with alopecia areata. Sequenced: skin. The CDR3 reads CASSLDRGREKLFF. Written as DNA, the CDR3 is TGTGCCAGCAGCTTGGACAGGGGACGTGAAAAACTGTTTTTT. The full variable domain, in which reference TRBV5-8 and TRBJ1-4 provide the parts outside the CDR3, is EAGVTQSPTHLIKTRGQQATLRCSPISGHTSVYWYQQALGLGLQFLLWYDEGEERNRGNFPPRFSGRQFPNYSSELNVNALELEDSALYLCASSLDRGREKLFFGSGTQLSVL.